The 6 T cell receptor beta chains below were found in one sample sequenced in a study. Using its own MiXCR run on the RT-PCR reads, TCRdb lists one record per CDR3 protein. This table holds hundreds of thousands of distinct CDR3 sequences, 14% found once. The sequencing input was memory CD4+ T cells from blood. All receptors come from a female donor in good health, serving as a healthy control.

The J gene is TRBJ1-1, the V gene TRBV10-3; D is ambiguous. CDR1 and CDR2 (germline): ENHRY, SYGVKD. The CDR3 has 15 amino acids. V lost 0 bases and J 1 base, leaving 9 bases between the germline ends. The DNA for the CDR3 is TGTGCCATCAGTGAGTCAGGTCAGACGAACACTGAAGCTTTCTTT. Its translation is CAISESGQTNTEAFF.

V and J are TRBV20-1 and TRBJ1-5; possible D gene TRBD1, 6 bases. The CDR3 spans 13 residues. V lost 6 bases and J lost 2, with 11 bases in between. Germline CDR1 and CDR2: DFQATT and SNEGSKA (reference sequence). The CDR3 DNA follows: TGCAGTGCCCCAGGGGAAGGCAATCAGCCCCAGCATTTT. This encodes CSAPGEGNQPQHF.

This clonotype was seen repeatedly, ten times or more. The V gene is TRBV12-3 or TRBV12-4, the J gene TRBJ2-3; D not certain. The CDR3 length is 11 residues. The germline V and J ends were trimmed by 11 bases and 1 base, with 7 bases remaining between them. This CDR3 is CARGRTDTQYF. The CDR3, as DNA: TGTGCCCGTGGACGCACAGATACGCAGTATTTT.

The rearrangement uses TRBV25-1 and TRBJ1-1, with D possibly matching TRBD1 (6 bases). V was trimmed by 11 bases and J by 1 base, leaving 23 bases between them. The germline V gene has CDR1 MGHDK and CDR2 SYGVNS. The CDR3 totals 16 residues. CDR3 DNA sequence: TGTGCCGATCTGACAGGAGCCTCCCCTTCGAACACTGAAGCTTTCTTT. Protein: CADLTGASPSNTEAFF.

This clonotype was counted many times. The rearrangement joins TRBV7-2 to TRBJ2-3, with unresolved D. From germline, CDR1 is SGHTA and CDR2 FQGNSA. The V gene lost 4 bases and the J gene lost 7 bases, with 9 bases spanning the gap. CDR3 size: 12 residues. CDR3 sequence: CASSSLTYTQYF. The CDR3 nucleotides are TGTGCCAGCAGCTCCCTGACTTATACGCAGTATTTT. Full variable domain (remainder filled in from reference TRBV7-2 and TRBJ2-3): GAGVSQSPSNKVTEKGKDVELRCDPISGHTALYWYRQSLGQGLEFLIYFQGNSAPDKSGLPSDRFSAERTGGSVSTLTIQRTQQEDSAVYLCASSSLTYTQYFGPGTRLTVL.

This clonotype was seen only once. The chain recombines TRBV6-2 or TRBV6-3 with TRBJ2-3; D ambiguous. The length of the CDR3 is 16 residues. The V end was cut by 7 bases, the J end by 6 bases, with 23 bases between. Germline CDR1 is MNHEY and CDR2 is SVGEGT. The CDR3 here is CASISTGILSQDTQYF. DNA for the CDR3: TGTGCCAGCATCTCAACTGGGATCCTCAGTCAGGATACGCAGTATTTT.